This TCR beta chain derives from a study of shared clonotypes between healthy human individuals. V dropped 2 bases and J dropped 0 bases, with 16 bases sitting between them. The CDR3 covers 16 residues. Germline V gives CDR1 GTSNPN, CDR2 SVGIG (reference sequence). TCRdb's table, derived via immunoSEQ multiplex PCR, lists solely in-frame clones and lacks some. Found here are 2 million to 2.5 million clones, 95% of them singletons; the top ten hold more than 0.1%. This clone was picked up one time. The receptor comes from a man between 18 and 35 years old in good health. Sequencing input: naive CD4+ T cells sorted from blood. Subset: CD45RA+ positively selected. The genes are TRBV30 and TRBJ1-1; D not certain. The CDR3, as DNA: TGTGCCTGGAGTATGGAGTCGAGGCGGGTGAACACTGAAGCTTTCTTT. Translation: CAWSMESRRVNTEAFF.